The 21 T cell receptor beta chains below were found in one sample sequenced in a study of T cells in Graves' hyperthyroidism and ophthalmopathy. Amplified TCR beta CDR3 regions derived from RNA transcripts. First-round RT-PCR targeting the TCR CDR3 was performed with the HTBI primer set. TCRdb fed the multiplex PCR reads into MiXCR, producing one record per CDR3 protein. The data show roughly 700,000 distinct CDR3 sequences, approximately 40% seen once. The specimen sequenced was blood. Receptors originate from a middle-aged woman with Graves' hyperthyroidism.

Concerning this clonotype: Germline and junction disagree at one end, which may indicate a read error. V gene TRBV7-2 combines with J gene TRBJ2-1; a weak D match, TRBD2 (6 bases). The germline CDR1 and CDR2 sequences are SGHTA and FQGNSA. The CDR3 runs 15 residues. The CDR3 region is CASSGRLVVYNEQFF. CDR3 DNA sequence: TGCGCCAGCAGCGGACGACTAGTGGTCTACAATGAGCAGTTCTTC.

The chain employs TRBV11-1 and TRBJ1-1; possibly TRBD1 for D (5 bases). CDR3 length: 15 amino acids. Germline CDR1 and CDR2: SGHAT and FQDESV (reference sequence). V was clipped by 3 bases and J by 1 base, with 12 bases between them. Here the CDR3 reads CASSFFDRENTEAFF. In nucleotides, the CDR3 is TGTGCCAGCAGCTTTTTTGACAGAGAGAACACTGAAGCTTTCTTT.

The rearrangement links TRBV12-3 or TRBV12-4 to TRBJ1-6; TRBD1 is a possible D gene (5 bases). This CDR3 contains 15 residues. Trimming stripped 6 bases from V and 7 bases from J, with 16 bases between. For the CDR3, the DNA is TGTGCCAGCAGACCCCGGGACCGAGAAAATTCACCCCTCCACTTT. Its protein product is CASRPRDRENSPLHF.

The V and J genes are TRBV4-1 and TRBJ2-5; 8 bases are a match to TRBD2. The junction had 17 bases not matched to a gene; V was cut back by 4 bases and J by 7 bases. The V gene's germline CDR1 is MGHRA and CDR2 YSYEKL. This CDR3 has 17 amino acids. The CDR3 loop is CASSLRGVAGTQGTQYF. Here the CDR3 DNA reads TGCGCCAGCAGCCTTAGGGGGGTAGCGGGGACGCAGGGGACCCAGTACTTC.

Ten or more counts support this clonotype. The V and J genes are TRBV20-1 and TRBJ1-2; the D is unclear. The germline gives CDR1 DFQATT, CDR2 SNEGSKA (reference sequence). The CDR3 runs to 15 residues. V was clipped by 0 bases and J by 1 base, with 12 bases between them. Written as DNA, the CDR3 is TGCAGTGCTAGAGAATGGACCATGGATAACTATGGCTACACCTTC. It specifies CSAREWTMDNYGYTF.

The chain uses TRBV9 and TRBJ1-2; no clear D. In germline, CDR1 is SGDLS, CDR2 YYNGEE. Trimming pared 4 bases from V and 3 bases from J, leaving 19 bases between. The CDR3 covers 16 residues. The CDR3 region has the DNA TGTGCCAGCAGCCAAGATTGGTTTGCCACGGACTATGGCTACACCTTC. This gives the protein CASSQDWFATDYGYTF.

This clonotype has a handful of counts. The chain has TRBV6-5 and TRBJ1-5, with D hard to call. The CDR3 covers 15 residues. Germline V gives CDR1 MNHEY, CDR2 SVGAGI. V was clipped by 8 bases and J by 0 bases, with 14 bases between them. The CDR3 bases are TGTGCCAGCTTGCCAGTCTTATATAGCAATCAGCCCCAGCATTTT. This codes for CASLPVLYSNQPQHF.

With regard to this clonotype: The junction shows a germline mismatch at one end, possibly a read error. The V gene is TRBV7-9, the J gene TRBJ2-2; 9 bases agree with TRBD1. CDR3 length: 17 residues. Germline V CDR1 and CDR2: SEHNR, FQNEAQ (reference sequence). CDR3 in DNA: TGTGCCAGCAGGGCCCGGACAGGGGAACTTAACACCGGGGAGCTGCTTTTT. This translates into CASRARTGELNTGELLF.

The chain recombines TRBV5-4 with TRBJ1-1; 8 nucleotides agree with TRBD1. The ends lost 4 bases at V and 7 bases at J; junction bases unmatched: 6. From germline, CDR1 is SGHNT and CDR2 YYREEE (reference sequence). The CDR3 totals 13 residues. CDR3 in amino acids: CASSKTGGLEAFF. The CDR3 DNA reads as TGTGCCAGCAGCAAAACAGGGGGACTTGAAGCTTTCTTT.

There are many counts of this clonotype. This sequence joins TRBV7-9 and TRBJ1-1; 7 nucleotides align to TRBD1. CDR1 and CDR2 (germline): SEHNR, FQNEAQ (reference sequence). This CDR3 comprises 13 residues. The junction had 4 bases not matched to a gene; V was cut back by 5 bases and J by 4 bases. The CDR3: CASSPQGGTEAFF. For the CDR3, the DNA is TGTGCCAGCAGCCCTCAGGGGGGCACTGAAGCTTTCTTT.

This clonotype has a handful of counts. The rearrangement joins TRBV20-1 to TRBJ2-7, with D possibly being TRBD2 (5 bases). Germline V gene sequence: CDR1 DFQATT, CDR2 SNEGSKA (reference sequence). The CDR3 consists of 13 residues. Deletions cut 5 bases from V and 7 bases from J, with 18 bases between. This CDR3 is CSALSGILHEQYF. The DNA of the CDR3 is TGCAGTGCTCTGTCCGGGATCCTCCATGAGCAGTACTTC.

The chain employs TRBV5-1 and TRBJ2-7; TRBD1 is a possible D gene (6 bases). This CDR3 has 16 residues. With 2 bases removed from V and 7 bases from J, the gap between germline ends came to 22 bases. Germline V gene data show CDR1 as SGHRS and CDR2 as YFSETQ. Here the CDR3 reads CASSLSGAYDGGEQYF. The CDR3 coding sequence is TGCGCCAGCAGCTTATCAGGGGCGTACGACGGCGGAGAGCAGTACTTC.

The genes are TRBV25-1 and TRBJ1-1, with TRBD1 matching over 8 bases. Germline CDR1 and CDR2: MGHDK and SYGVNS. This CDR3 spans 15 amino acids. J lost 4 bases, V lost 4 bases, and 8 bases had no gene match. The CDR3 loop is CASSAGETGATEAFF. As DNA, the CDR3 is TGTGCCAGCAGTGCTGGGGAGACAGGGGCCACTGAAGCTTTCTTT.

This sequence joins TRBV20-1 and TRBJ2-7; tentative D call: TRBD1 (5 bases). The V gene lost 1 base and the J gene lost 3 bases, with 13 bases spanning the gap. The CDR3 spans 14 residues. Germline V gene lookup returns CDR1 DFQATT and CDR2 SNEGSKA (reference sequence). The CDR3 protein is CSARAWGAIYEQYF. The CDR3 DNA reads as TGCAGTGCTAGAGCTTGGGGCGCCATCTACGAGCAGTACTTC.

This clonotype was recorded many times. Given the absence of the conserved phenylalanine or tryptophan at the CDR3 end, a read error is likely. The gene calls are TRBV2 and TRBJ1-6; TRBD1 is a possible D gene (5 bases). V lost 6 bases to trimming and J lost 8 bases, with 14 bases between them. This CDR3 comprises 14 residues. Germline V gene data show CDR1 as SNHLY and CDR2 as FYNNEI. The CDR3 nucleotides are TGTGCCAGCAGACAACAGGAGTTCTATTCACCCCTCCACCTT. It yields the protein CASRQQEFYSPLHL.

Many counts were recorded for this clonotype. At one end the junction does not follow the germline gene, possibly because of a read error. The CDR3 spells CSSEGGYQETQYF. The CDR3 DNA reads as TGCAGTTCCGAAGGCGGCTACCAGGAGACCCAGTACTTC. The chain combines TRBV20-1 with TRBJ2-5; D unclear. Germline V gives CDR1 DFQATT, CDR2 SNEGSKA (reference sequence). The CDR3 is 13 amino acids.

The chain uses TRBV12-3 or TRBV12-4 and TRBJ1-5; D gene unclear. Trimming took off 4 bases at V and 2 bases at J, with 12 bases between the two ends. The CDR3 runs to 15 residues. CDR3 sequence reads: CASSWGRRGNQPQHF. CDR3 in DNA: TGTGCCAGCAGTTGGGGTCGTCGGGGCAATCAGCCCCAGCATTTT.

The gene calls are TRBV7-2 and TRBJ1-6; unclear D gene. V shed 5 bases and J shed 5 bases, with 13 bases lying between them. Germline CDR1 and CDR2: SGHTA and FQGNSA. The CDR3 is 15 amino acids. CDR3 nucleotide sequence: TGTGCCAGCAGCCCAGGCTTCCTAAATAATTCACCCCTCCACTTT. Protein product: CASSPGFLNNSPLHF.

As for this clonotype: One junction end disagrees with the germline gene, perhaps due to a read error. The rearrangement links TRBV12-3 or TRBV12-4 to TRBJ2-7; D gene ambiguous. CDR3 length: 14 residues. The CDR3 reads CASSYSALSNEQYF. The CDR3 DNA follows: TGTGCCAGCAGTTACTCGGCCCTCTCCAACGAGCAGTACTTC.

This clonotype came up a few times. The chain combines TRBV7-2 with TRBJ1-2; 7 positions agree with TRBD1. Trimming cost V 5 bases and J 8 bases; bases outside gene matches: 11. CDR1 and CDR2 (germline): SGHTA, FQGNSA. The CDR3 loop spans 14 amino acids. CDR3: CASSRIGGATGYTF. The CDR3 nucleotides read TGTGCCAGCAGCCGCATAGGGGGCGCAACCGGCTACACCTTC.

The sample holds many counts of this clonotype. This chain uses TRBV7-2 with TRBJ2-7; D perhaps matches TRBD2 (5 bases). CDR3 length: 15 residues. Deletions cut 4 bases from V and 3 bases from J, with 16 bases between. Germline V gene data show CDR1 as SGHTA and CDR2 as FQGNSA. As DNA, the CDR3 is TGTGCCAGCAGCTCGCTCCGGACGGGAAACTACGAGCAGTACTTC. This codes for CASSSLRTGNYEQYF.